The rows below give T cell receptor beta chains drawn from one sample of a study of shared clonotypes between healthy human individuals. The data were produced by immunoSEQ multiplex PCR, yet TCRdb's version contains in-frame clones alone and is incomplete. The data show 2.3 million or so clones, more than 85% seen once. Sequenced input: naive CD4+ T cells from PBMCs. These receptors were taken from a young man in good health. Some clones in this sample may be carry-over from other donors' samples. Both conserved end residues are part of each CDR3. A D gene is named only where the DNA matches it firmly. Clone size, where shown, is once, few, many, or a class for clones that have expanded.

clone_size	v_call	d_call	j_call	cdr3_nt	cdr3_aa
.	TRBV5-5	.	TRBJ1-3	TGTGCCAGCAGCTTGGTTCTGAACTCTGGAAACACCATATATTTT	CASSLVLNSGNTIYF
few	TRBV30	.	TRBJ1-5	TGTGCCTGGAGTCTACAAGGGGATCAGCCCCAGCATTTT	CAWSLQGDQPQHF
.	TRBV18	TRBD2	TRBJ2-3	TGTGCCAGCTCACCAAGTCCCGGACTAGCGGGAGTCCCAGATACGCAGTATTTT	CASSPSPGLAGVPDTQYF
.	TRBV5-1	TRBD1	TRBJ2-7	TGCGCCAGCAGCTTGGAGGGACAGGCTCGGGAGCAGTACTTC	CASSLEGQAREQYF
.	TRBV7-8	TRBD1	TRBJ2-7	TGTGCCAGCAGCTCACAGACAGGGAAGGGCAACGAGCAGTACTTC	CASSSQTGKGNEQYF
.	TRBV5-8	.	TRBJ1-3	TGTGCCAGCAGTCAGGGACACCCTGGAAACACCATATATTTT	CASSQGHPGNTIYF
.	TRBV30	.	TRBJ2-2	TGTGCCTTGGAGCAGTACACCGGGGAGCTGTTTTTT	CALEQYTGELFF
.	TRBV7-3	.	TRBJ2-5	TGTGCCAGCAGCCTCAGGGTTCGGGAGACCCAGTACTTC	CASSLRVRETQYF
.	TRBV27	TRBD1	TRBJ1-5	TGTGCCAGCAGTCATTGGGACTCCGGGACAGGGGAATATCGTCAGCCCCAGCATTTT	CASSHWDSGTGEYRQPQHF
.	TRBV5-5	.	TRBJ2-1	TGTGCCAGCAGCTGGATATCCTACAATGAGCAGTTCTTC	CASSWISYNEQFF
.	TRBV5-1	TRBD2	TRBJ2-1	TGCGCCAGCAGCTTTTCCGTAGCGGGAGGCTACAATGAGCAGTTCTTC	CASSFSVAGGYNEQFF
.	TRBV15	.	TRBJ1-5	TGTGCCACCAGCCGACGGGCAGGAAATCAGCCCCAGCATTTT	CATSRRAGNQPQHF
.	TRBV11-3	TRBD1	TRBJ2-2	TGTGCCAGCAGCGCAGACAGGGGTGTTGGGGAGCTGTTTTTT	CASSADRGVGELFF
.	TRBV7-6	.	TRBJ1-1	TGTGCCAGCAGCTTAGCGTATTCGGCCCGGGGGGTACGGGGCACTGAAGCTTTCTTT	CASSLAYSARGVRGTEAFF
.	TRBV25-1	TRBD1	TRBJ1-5	TGTGCCAGCATCCAGGGGGCCCAGCATTTT	CASIQGAQHF
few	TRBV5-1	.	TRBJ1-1	TGCGCCAGCAGCTTGGACCCGGCAGGGGTGAACACTGAAGCTTTCTTT	CASSLDPAGVNTEAFF
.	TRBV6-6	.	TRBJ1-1	TGTGCCAGCAGTTCGCAGGGCCAGAACACTGAAGCTTTCTTT	CASSSQGQNTEAFF
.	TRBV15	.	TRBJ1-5	TGTGCCACCAGCAGAGAAGGAGATCAGCCCCAGCATTTT	CATSREGDQPQHF
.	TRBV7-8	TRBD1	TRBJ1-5	TGTGCCAGCAGCCAAGGGGGCCGGCAGCCCCAGCATTTT	CASSQGGRQPQHF
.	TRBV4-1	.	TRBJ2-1	TGCGCCAGCAGCCAAGGGGGGGTAGGTACCTACAATGAGCAGTTCTTC	CASSQGGVGTYNEQFF
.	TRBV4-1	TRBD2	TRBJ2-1	TGCGCCAGCAGCCAGCTAGCGGGACCCTACAATGAGCAGTTCTTC	CASSQLAGPYNEQFF
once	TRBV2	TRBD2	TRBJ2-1	TGTGCCAGCAGTGAAGCGGGGACTAGCGGGAGTTACAATGAGCAGTTCTTC	CASSEAGTSGSYNEQFF
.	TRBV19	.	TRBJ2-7	TGTGCCAGTAGTATAGTGGAGGGGAACTCCTACGAGCAGTACTTC	CASSIVEGNSYEQYF
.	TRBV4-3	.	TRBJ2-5	TGCGCCAGCAGCCAAGTCGCCGGGGCCAGCGGAGCCCAGTACTTC	CASSQVAGASGAQYF
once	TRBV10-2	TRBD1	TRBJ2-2	TGCGCCAGCAGGACAGGGCAAGCCACCGGGGAGCTGTTTTTT	CASRTGQATGELFF
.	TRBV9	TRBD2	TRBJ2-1	TGTGCCAGCAGCGTAGGCGCTAGCGGGAGCAATGAGCAGTTCTTC	CASSVGASGSNEQFF
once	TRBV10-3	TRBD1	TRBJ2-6	TGTGCCACCGGACAGGGGGCCGGGGCCAACGTCCTGACTTTC	CATGQGAGANVLTF
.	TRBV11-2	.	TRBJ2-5	TGTGCCAGCAGCTTAGGAGGGGCGGAGGAGACCCAGTACTTC	CASSLGGAEETQYF
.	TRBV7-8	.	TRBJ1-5	TGTGCCAGCAGCTTGAGGGGAAATCAGCCCCAGCATTTT	CASSLRGNQPQHF
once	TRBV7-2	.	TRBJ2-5	TGTGCCAGCAGCAGCCATGGGCAGTGGGATGAGACCCAGTACTTC	CASSSHGQWDETQYF